The 27 T cell receptor beta chains given below trace back to one sample, sequenced in a study of blood T cell repertoires in COVID-19. Some clones are missing from TCRdb's copy, which holds only in-frame ones; the method was immunoSEQ multiplex PCR. Counted here are tens of thousands of clones, approximately 86% occurring once; the ten biggest clones make up more than 5.5%. Material for sequencing was peripheral blood. The receptors come from a man in his 70s with acute or convalescent COVID-19.

This sequence joins TRBV27 and TRBJ1-3; D is uncertain. V was trimmed by 4 bases and J by 0 bases, leaving 13 bases between them. The CDR3 has 16 residues. Germline assignment: CDR1 MNHEY and CDR2 SMNVEV (reference sequence). Here the CDR3 DNA reads TGTGCCAGCAGTTCGCGTCCCCTACTCTCTGGAAACACCATATATTTT. Protein product: CASSSRPLLSGNTIYF.

The chain uses TRBV29-1 and TRBJ1-3; 7 bases match TRBD1. This CDR3 region has 12 residues. Germline CDR1 is SQVTM and CDR2 is ANQGSEA. V lost 7 bases to trimming and J lost 4 bases; unmatched junction nucleotides: 4. This CDR3 is CSATGTGNTIYF. CDR3 nucleotide sequence: TGCAGCGCGACAGGGACAGGAAACACCATATATTTT.

CDR3 coding DNA: TGCGCCAGCAGCCCAGGGACTAGCAGAGACGAGCAGTACTTC. Protein product: CASSPGTSRDEQYF. This sequence joins TRBV5-1 and TRBJ2-7; 9 bases are a match to TRBD2. Germline assignment: CDR1 SGHRS and CDR2 YFSETQ. The junction had 7 bases not matched to a gene; V was cut back by 4 bases and J by 5 bases. This CDR3 has 14 amino acids.

This rearrangement joins TRBV7-2 to TRBJ1-4; D gene ambiguous. Trimming removed 4 bases at V and 4 bases at J, with 16 bases between. CDR1 is SGHTA, CDR2 FQGNSA, per germline. The CDR3 contains 16 residues. The CDR3 nucleotides read TGTGCCAGCAGCTGGAGCGGTGGAACTCGTAATGAAAAACTGTTTTTT. Translating it yields CASSWSGGTRNEKLFF.

The chain combines TRBV19 with TRBJ1-4, with D hard to call. The germline V and J ends were trimmed by 4 bases and 0 bases, with 9 bases remaining between them. Germline V gene data show CDR1 as LNHDA and CDR2 as SQIVND (reference sequence). The CDR3 consists of 15 residues. CDR3 sequence (DNA): TGTGCCAGTAGTAAATGGCGGGCAACTAATGAAAAACTGTTTTTT. Residues: CASSKWRATNEKLFF. The complete variable domain, with remaining parts taken from reference TRBV19 and TRBJ1-4, reads DGGITQSPKYLFRKEGQNVTLSCEQNLNHDAMYWYRQDPGQGLRLIYYSQIVNDFQKGDIAEGYSVSREKKESFPLTVTSAQKNPTAFYLCASSKWRATNEKLFFGSGTQLSVL.

V usage is TRBV19 and J usage is TRBJ2-1; 9 nucleotides match TRBD1. The CDR3 extends over 19 amino acids. V gave up 4 bases and J gave up 6 bases; unmatched junction bases: 19. Germline V lookup: CDR1 LNHDA, CDR2 SQIVND (reference sequence). For the CDR3, the DNA is TGTGCCAGTAGTACGGGACAGGGTATTAGGAGGGAGGGCCTCAATGAGCAGTTCTTC. It is translated as CASSTGQGIRREGLNEQFF. The variable domain in full, with the rest retrieved from reference TRBV19 and TRBJ2-1, is DGGITQSPKYLFRKEGQNVTLSCEQNLNHDAMYWYRQDPGQGLRLIYYSQIVNDFQKGDIAEGYSVSREKKESFPLTVTSAQKNPTAFYLCASSTGQGIRREGLNEQFFGPGTRLTVL.

V usage is TRBV5-4 and J usage is TRBJ2-1, with TRBD1 matching 8 bases. V was clipped by 1 base and J by 4 bases; unmatched bases: 4. CDR1 and CDR2 from the germline V gene are SGHNT and YYREEE (reference sequence). CDR3 length: 15 residues. The CDR3 DNA is TGTGCCAGCAGCTTGAGGGACAGGATTTACAATGAGCAGTTCTTC. It yields the protein CASSLRDRIYNEQFF.

In this sample, this clone turned up a few times. The chain carries TRBV6-5 and TRBJ2-7, with 7 bases that match TRBD1. This CDR3 has 14 amino acids. CDR1 and CDR2 from the germline V gene are MNHEY and SVGAGI. The ends lost 7 bases at V and 4 bases at J; junction bases unmatched: 10. CDR3 nucleotide sequence: TGTGCCAGCACCCCGACAGGGTGGTCGTACGAGCAGTACTTC. It yields the protein CASTPTGWSYEQYF.

The CDR3 reads CASTPNPTASNQPQHF. The CDR3 DNA follows: TGTGCCAGTACCCCCAACCCGACAGCTAGCAATCAGCCCCAGCATTTT. The genes are TRBV19 and TRBJ1-5, with D perhaps matching TRBD1 (5 bases). This CDR3 is 16 amino acids long. V was trimmed by 7 bases and J by 0 bases, leaving 16 bases between them. Germline loops: CDR1 LNHDA, CDR2 SQIVND (reference sequence). Using reference TRBV19 and TRBJ1-5 for the parts outside the CDR3, the full variable domain is DGGITQSPKYLFRKEGQNVTLSCEQNLNHDAMYWYRQDPGQGLRLIYYSQIVNDFQKGDIAEGYSVSREKKESFPLTVTSAQKNPTAFYLCASTPNPTASNQPQHFGDGTRLSIL.

CDR3 nucleotide sequence: TGTGCCAGTAGTGGACAGGGCTCTGAAGCTTTCTTT. It codes for CASSGQGSEAFF. The chain couples TRBV19 to TRBJ1-1; TRBD1 matches at 8 bases. Germline V gene lookup returns CDR1 LNHDA and CDR2 SQIVND (reference sequence). The CDR3 has 12 amino acids. V was pared by 5 bases and J by 6 bases, with 2 bases of the junction left unmatched.

This chain joins TRBV10-2 and TRBJ1-1, with TRBD1 identical over 9 bases. The V segment lost 4 bases and the J segment 7 bases; nucleotides outside the gene matches: 7. From germline, CDR1 is WSHSY and CDR2 SAAADI. The CDR3 runs 14 residues. CDR3 region: CASSAGTGKHEAFF. As DNA, the CDR3 is TGCGCCAGCAGTGCAGGGACAGGGAAACATGAAGCTTTCTTT.

The chain joins TRBV20-1 to TRBJ2-3, with 10 bases identical to TRBD2. The J segment lost 7 bases and the V segment lost 3 bases, leaving 10 bases of the junction unmatched. Germline CDR1 is DFQATT and CDR2 is SNEGSKA (reference sequence). The CDR3 sequence is 15 residues long. The CDR3: CSASGLSGRENTQYF. CDR3 DNA: TGCAGTGCTAGTGGGCTAAGCGGGAGGGAAAATACGCAGTATTTT.

J is TRBJ1-1 and V is TRBV5-1, with D hard to call. Germline V CDR1 and CDR2: SGHRS, YFSETQ. The CDR3 length is 14 residues. The V end was cut by 5 bases, the J end by 4 bases, with 15 bases between. CDR3 nucleotides: TGCGCCAGCAGAATCATTCCGCGGAGCACTGAAGCTTTCTTT. Translating it yields CASRIIPRSTEAFF.

The gene calls are TRBV18 and TRBJ2-2; D is undetermined. The CDR3 runs 16 residues. V lost 1 base, J lost 3 bases, and 12 bases lay in between. Germline V gene sequence: CDR1 KGHSH, CDR2 LQKENI. In DNA, the CDR3 is TGTGCCAGCTCACCACGACCCCGGAGCGACACCGGGGAGCTGTTTTTT. Its protein is CASSPRPRSDTGELFF.

The rearrangement uses TRBV3-1 (or the pseudogene TRBV3-2) and TRBJ2-1; 9 bases fit TRBD2. This CDR3 contains 16 residues. Germline V gene sequence: CDR1 LGHDT, CDR2 YNNKEL (reference sequence). V dropped 5 bases and J dropped 2; count of bases not matched to a gene: 7. In nucleotides, the CDR3 is TGTGCCAGCAGCTCCATTAGCGGGAGCGCCTACAATGAGCAGTTCTTC. Protein: CASSSISGSAYNEQFF.

This clone appeared a few times. The rearrangement joins TRBV30 to TRBJ1-5; unclear D gene. The V end was cut by 5 bases, the J end by 0 bases, with 14 bases between. This CDR3 spans 15 amino acids. Germline V gives CDR1 GTSNPN, CDR2 SVGIG (reference sequence). CDR3 in amino acids: CAWGEGTYSNQPQHF. CDR3 nucleotide sequence: TGTGCCTGGGGGGAGGGAACTTATAGCAATCAGCCCCAGCATTTT.

In nucleotides, the CDR3 is TGTGCCAGCAGCACGACAGGGGGCACAGATACGCAGTATTTT. This sequence encodes CASSTTGGTDTQYF. V usage is TRBV7-3 and J usage is TRBJ2-3; 8 bases fit TRBD1. After removal of 5 bases from V and 1 base from J, the junction contained 2 bases not matched to a gene. CDR1 and CDR2 from the germline V gene are SGHTA and FQGTGA. This CDR3 has 14 amino acids.

This clone came up once. V usage is TRBV19 and J usage is TRBJ2-1; 9 nucleotides line up with TRBD2. V lost 5 bases, J lost 6 bases, and 11 bases stayed unmatched. The CDR3 is 16 amino acids. The germline V gene encodes CDR1 LNHDA and CDR2 SQIVND (reference sequence). CDR3 in amino acids: CASSGRAAGGFNEQFF. The DNA of the CDR3 is TGTGCCAGTAGTGGGCGGGCAGCGGGAGGATTCAATGAGCAGTTCTTC. Looking up the rest from reference TRBV19 and TRBJ2-1 gives the full variable domain: DGGITQSPKYLFRKEGQNVTLSCEQNLNHDAMYWYRQDPGQGLRLIYYSQIVNDFQKGDIAEGYSVSREKKESFPLTVTSAQKNPTAFYLCASSGRAAGGFNEQFFGPGTRLTVL.

The V gene is TRBV12-3 or TRBV12-4, the J gene TRBJ2-1; tentatively, D is TRBD2 (7 bases). The CDR3 length is 13 residues. V was shortened by 6 bases and J by 10 bases, with 16 bases between the two germline ends. CDR3 DNA sequence: TGTGCCAGCAGCCCCGGGGGGCTTGGAGAGCAGTTCTTC. Translated, it gives CASSPGGLGEQFF.

Comments on this clone: A read error may produce the germline difference seen at one junction end. This CDR3 is CASSRTSGGNTGELFF. In DNA, the CDR3 is TGTGCTAGCAGCCGGACTAGCGGGGGCAACACCGGGGAGCTGTTTTTT. The chain couples TRBV7-7 to TRBJ2-2; 13 positions agree with TRBD2. The CDR3 runs to 16 residues. CDR1 and CDR2 from the germline V gene are SSHAT and FNYEAQ (reference sequence).

This sequence joins TRBV27 and TRBJ2-1, with TRBD2 identical over 13 bases. Germline loops: CDR1 MNHEY, CDR2 SMNVEV (reference sequence). There are 13 residues in the CDR3. Germline trimming cut 8 bases from V and 8 bases from J; bases unmatched to any gene: 3. The CDR3 region is CASGLAGVYEQFF. CDR3 bases: TGTGCCAGCGGACTAGCGGGAGTCTATGAGCAGTTCTTC.

This clone was recorded once. The genes are TRBV28 and TRBJ1-1; a weak D match, TRBD1 (5 bases). Germline V lookup: CDR1 MDHEN, CDR2 SYDVKM. Trimming cost V 1 base and J 4 bases, with 10 bases left between them. CDR3 length equals 14 residues. CDR3 amino acids: CASSLSQGGTEAFF. The CDR3 nucleotides read TGTGCCAGCAGTTTATCGCAGGGTGGCACTGAAGCTTTCTTT.

The chain is built from TRBV7-2 and TRBJ1-5; no firm D call. This CDR3 is 13 amino acids long. Between the trimmed V and J ends, which lost 2 bases and 7 bases, there was a span of 9 bases. Germline CDR1 SGHTA, CDR2 FQGNSA. The CDR3 sequence is CASSLYRGQPQHF. In DNA, the CDR3 is TGTGCCAGCAGCTTATATCGGGGACAGCCCCAGCATTTT. Complete variable domain (other parts from reference TRBV7-2 and TRBJ1-5): GAGVSQSPSNKVTEKGKDVELRCDPISGHTALYWYRQSLGQGLEFLIYFQGNSAPDKSGLPSDRFSAERTGGSVSTLTIQRTQQEDSAVYLCASSLYRGQPQHFGDGTRLSIL.

The chain recombines TRBV19 with TRBJ2-3; maybe TRBD1 (6 bases). CDR1 and CDR2 (germline): LNHDA, SQIVND (reference sequence). Trimming left V 8 bases short and J 2 bases short, with 11 bases between. The CDR3 is made up of 13 amino acids. The CDR3 DNA reads TGTGCCAGTTTGCAGGGGAACACAGATACGCAGTATTTT. Translation gives CASLQGNTDTQYF.

The chain joins TRBV3-1 (or the pseudogene TRBV3-2) to TRBJ2-3; 7 bases fit TRBD2. The CDR3 extends over 16 amino acids. From germline, CDR1 is LGHDT and CDR2 YNNKEL (reference sequence). After removal of 3 bases from V and 1 base from J, the junction contained 7 bases not matched to a gene. The CDR3 nucleotides are TGTGCCAGCAGCCATGGGAGGGGCTGGGGCACAGATACGCAGTATTTT. Its translation: CASSHGRGWGTDTQYF.

V and J are TRBV7-2 and TRBJ1-5; TRBD1 might be the D (5 bases). The CDR3 runs to 14 residues. Germline CDR1 SGHTA, CDR2 FQGNSA. The V end lost 5 bases, the J end lost 5 bases, and 13 bases lay between the germline ends. CDR3 region: CASSPRRADQPQHF. In DNA, the CDR3 is TGTGCCAGCAGCCCCCGCAGGGCGGATCAGCCCCAGCATTTT.

This clone was seen just once. The rearrangement joins TRBV20-1 to TRBJ1-2, with D unresolved. There are 10 residues in the CDR3. With 3 bases removed from V and 6 bases from J, the gap between germline ends came to 5 bases. CDR1 is DFQATT, CDR2 SNEGSKA, per germline (reference sequence). For the CDR3, the DNA is TGCAGTGCTAGGGCGGATGGCTACACCTTC. Encoded protein: CSARADGYTF.